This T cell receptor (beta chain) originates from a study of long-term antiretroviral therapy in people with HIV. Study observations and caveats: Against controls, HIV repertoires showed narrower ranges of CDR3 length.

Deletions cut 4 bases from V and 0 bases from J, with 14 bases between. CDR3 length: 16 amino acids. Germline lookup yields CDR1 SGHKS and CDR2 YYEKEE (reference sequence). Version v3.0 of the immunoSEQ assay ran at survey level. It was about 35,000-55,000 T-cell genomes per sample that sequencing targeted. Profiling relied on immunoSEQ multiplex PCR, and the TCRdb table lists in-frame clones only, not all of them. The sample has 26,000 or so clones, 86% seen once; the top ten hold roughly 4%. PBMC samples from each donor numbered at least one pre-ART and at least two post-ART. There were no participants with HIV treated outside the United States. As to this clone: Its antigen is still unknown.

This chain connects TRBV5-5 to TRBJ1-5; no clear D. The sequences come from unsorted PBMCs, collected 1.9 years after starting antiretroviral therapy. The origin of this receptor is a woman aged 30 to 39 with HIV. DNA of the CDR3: TGTGCCAGCAGCGGCGCGTTGCGGGGTAGCAATCAGCCCCAGCATTTT. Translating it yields CASSGALRGSNQPQHF.